This T cell receptor (beta chain) was obtained from a study of OX40 agonist ivuxolimab in advanced cancers. Clones were read by immunoSEQ multiplex PCR, and TCRdb kept only the in-frame ones, dropping some. The sample has approximately 52,000 clones, about 84% seen once. Looked up from germline, CDR1 is SGDLS and CDR2 is YYNGEE. Unmatched junction bases numbered 12, after V lost 4 bases and J lost 5 bases. The CDR3 spans 17 residues. The sequencing here drew on CD4+ or CD8+ T cells sorted from blood, taken in a trial of the OX40 agonist ivuxolimab. This TCR was sampled from an adult with an advanced solid tumor such as melanoma, head and neck, liver or kidney cancer. The chain carries TRBV9 and TRBJ1-6; 7 positions agree with TRBD1. CDR3 nucleotides: TGTGCCAGCAGCACCTATTCCGGGACAGATCATAATTCACCCCTCCACTTT. Encoded protein: CASSTYSGTDHNSPLHF.